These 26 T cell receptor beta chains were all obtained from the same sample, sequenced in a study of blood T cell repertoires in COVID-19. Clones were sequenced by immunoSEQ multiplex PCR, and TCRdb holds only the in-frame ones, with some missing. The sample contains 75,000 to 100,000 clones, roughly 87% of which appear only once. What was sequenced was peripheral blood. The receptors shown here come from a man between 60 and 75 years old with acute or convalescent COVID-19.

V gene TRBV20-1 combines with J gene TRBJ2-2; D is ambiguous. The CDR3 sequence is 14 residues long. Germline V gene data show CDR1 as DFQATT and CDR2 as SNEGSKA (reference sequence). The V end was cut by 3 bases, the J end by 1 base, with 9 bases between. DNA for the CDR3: TGCAGTGCTAGTCCTACAGTGAACACCGGGGAGCTGTTTTTT. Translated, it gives CSASPTVNTGELFF.

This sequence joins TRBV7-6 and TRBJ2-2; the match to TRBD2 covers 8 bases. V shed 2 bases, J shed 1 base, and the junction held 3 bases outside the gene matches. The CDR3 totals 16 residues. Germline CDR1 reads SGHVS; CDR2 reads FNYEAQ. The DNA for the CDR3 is TGTGCCAGCAGCTTAAACGGGAGGGGGAACACCGGGGAGCTGTTTTTT. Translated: CASSLNGRGNTGELFF.

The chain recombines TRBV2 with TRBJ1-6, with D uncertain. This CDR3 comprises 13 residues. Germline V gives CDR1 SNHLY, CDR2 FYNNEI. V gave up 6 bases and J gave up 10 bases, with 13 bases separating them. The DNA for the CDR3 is TGTGCCAGCAGCGCCGGGGTGGGATCACCCCTCCACTTT. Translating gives CASSAGVGSPLHF.

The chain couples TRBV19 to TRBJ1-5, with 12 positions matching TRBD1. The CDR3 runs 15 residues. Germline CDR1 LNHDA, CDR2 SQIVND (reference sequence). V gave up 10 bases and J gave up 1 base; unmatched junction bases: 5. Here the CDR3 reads CAIAGTGGSNQPQHF. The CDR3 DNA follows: TGTGCCATCGCCGGGACAGGGGGCAGCAATCAGCCCCAGCATTTT.

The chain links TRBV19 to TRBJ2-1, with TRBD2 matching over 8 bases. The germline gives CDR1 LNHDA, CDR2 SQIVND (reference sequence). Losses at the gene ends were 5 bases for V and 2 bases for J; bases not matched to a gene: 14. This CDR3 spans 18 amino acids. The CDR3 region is CASSPLPGGTRPYNEQFF. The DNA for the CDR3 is TGTGCCAGTAGTCCACTACCGGGGGGGACGAGGCCCTACAATGAGCAGTTCTTC.

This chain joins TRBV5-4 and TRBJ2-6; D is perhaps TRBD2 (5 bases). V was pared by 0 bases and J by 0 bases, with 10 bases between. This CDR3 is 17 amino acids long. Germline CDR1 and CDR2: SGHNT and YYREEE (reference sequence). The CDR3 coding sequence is TGTGCCAGCAGCTTGGGAGGGTTACCCTCTGGGGCCAACGTCCTGACTTTC. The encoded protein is CASSLGGLPSGANVLTF.

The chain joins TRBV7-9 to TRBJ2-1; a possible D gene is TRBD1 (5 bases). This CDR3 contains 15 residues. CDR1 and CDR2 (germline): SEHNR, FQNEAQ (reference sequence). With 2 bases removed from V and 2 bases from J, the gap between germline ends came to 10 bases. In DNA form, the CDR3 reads TGTGCCAGCAGCTTAATCGACAGTACCTACAATGAGCAGTTCTTC. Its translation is CASSLIDSTYNEQFF.

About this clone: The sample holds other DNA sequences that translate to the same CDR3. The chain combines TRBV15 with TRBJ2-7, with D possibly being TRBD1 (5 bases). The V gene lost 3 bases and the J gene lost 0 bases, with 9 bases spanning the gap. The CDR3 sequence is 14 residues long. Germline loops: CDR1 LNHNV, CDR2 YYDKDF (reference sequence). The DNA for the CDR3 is TGTGCCACCAGCAGGGACACGAGCTCCTACGAGCAGTACTTC. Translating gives CATSRDTSSYEQYF. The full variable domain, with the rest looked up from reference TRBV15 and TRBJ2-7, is DAMVIQNPRYQVTQFGKPVTLSCSQTLNHNVMYWYQQKSSQAPKLLFHYYDKDFNNEADTPDNFQSRRPNTSFCFLDIRSPGLGDTAMYLCATSRDTSSYEQYFGPGTRLTVT.

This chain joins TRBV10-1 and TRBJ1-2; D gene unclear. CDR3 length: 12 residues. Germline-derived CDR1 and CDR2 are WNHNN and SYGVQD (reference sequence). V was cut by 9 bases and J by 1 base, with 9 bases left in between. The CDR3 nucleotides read TGCGCCAGACCCCCCTATAACTATGGCTACACCTTC. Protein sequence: CARPPYNYGYTF.

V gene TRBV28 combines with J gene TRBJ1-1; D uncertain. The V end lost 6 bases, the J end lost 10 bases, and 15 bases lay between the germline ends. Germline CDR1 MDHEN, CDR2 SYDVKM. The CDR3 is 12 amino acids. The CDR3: CASSHGRGGAFF. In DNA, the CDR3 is TGTGCCAGCAGCCATGGACGGGGTGGAGCTTTCTTT.

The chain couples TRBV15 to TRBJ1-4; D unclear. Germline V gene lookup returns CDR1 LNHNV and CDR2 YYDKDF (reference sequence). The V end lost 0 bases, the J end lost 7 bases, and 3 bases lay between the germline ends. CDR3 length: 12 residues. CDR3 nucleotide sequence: TGTGCCACCAGCAGAGATCTTGAAAAACTGTTTTTT. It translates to CATSRDLEKLFF.

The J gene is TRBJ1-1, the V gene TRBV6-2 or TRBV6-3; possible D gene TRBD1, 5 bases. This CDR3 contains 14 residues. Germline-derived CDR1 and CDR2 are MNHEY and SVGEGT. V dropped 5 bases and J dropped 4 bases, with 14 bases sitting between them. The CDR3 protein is CASSAGQTGTEAFF. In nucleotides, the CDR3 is TGTGCCAGCAGTGCGGGGCAGACCGGCACTGAAGCTTTCTTT.

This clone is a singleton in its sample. In nucleotides, the CDR3 is TGTGCCAGCAGCTACCGACAGGGGGGCGAAAAACTGTTTTTT. Its translation is CASSYRQGGEKLFF. The chain is built from TRBV7-2 and TRBJ1-4; 9 nucleotides match TRBD1. With V trimmed by 4 bases and J by 8 bases, 5 bases remained unmatched. The CDR3 has 14 residues. Germline CDR1 is SGHTA and CDR2 is FQGNSA.

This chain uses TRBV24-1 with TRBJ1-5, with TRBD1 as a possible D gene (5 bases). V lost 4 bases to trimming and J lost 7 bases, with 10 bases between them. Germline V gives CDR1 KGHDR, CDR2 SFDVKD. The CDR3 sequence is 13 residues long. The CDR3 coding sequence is TGTGCCACCAGTGACCAGGGTCGACAGCCCCAGCATTTT. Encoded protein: CATSDQGRQPQHF.

The CDR3 spells CATSSGQGKNYGYTF. In nucleotides, the CDR3 is TGTGCCACCTCGAGTGGACAGGGGAAGAATTATGGCTACACCTTC. This chain links TRBV19 with TRBJ1-2, with 9 bases identical to TRBD1. Per the germline V gene, CDR1 is LNHDA and CDR2 is SQIVND (reference sequence). The CDR3 loop spans 15 amino acids. The trim removed 10 bases at V and 5 bases at J, leaving 14 bases unmatched.

CDR3 sequence: CASNQGGQVQFF. CDR3 nucleotide sequence: TGTGCCAGTAATCAGGGGGGCCAGGTGCAGTTCTTC. This sequence joins TRBV19 and TRBJ2-1, with D perhaps matching TRBD1 (7 bases). Looked up from germline, CDR1 is LNHDA and CDR2 is SQIVND (reference sequence). V was clipped by 7 bases and J by 12 bases, with 16 bases between them. The CDR3 extends over 12 amino acids.

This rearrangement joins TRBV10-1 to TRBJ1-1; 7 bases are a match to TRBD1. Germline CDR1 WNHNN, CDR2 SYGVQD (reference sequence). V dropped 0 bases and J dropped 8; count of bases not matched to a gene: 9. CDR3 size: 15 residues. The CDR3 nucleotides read TGCGCCAGCAGTGAGTCGTACAGGGGACTCCCCGAAGCTTTCTTT. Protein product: CASSESYRGLPEAFF.

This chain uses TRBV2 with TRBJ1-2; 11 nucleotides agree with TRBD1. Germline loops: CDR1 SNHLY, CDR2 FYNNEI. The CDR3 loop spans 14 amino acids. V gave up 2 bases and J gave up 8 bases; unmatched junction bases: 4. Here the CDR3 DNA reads TGTGCCAGCAGTGAAAAAAGGACAGGGGGCGGCTACACCTTC. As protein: CASSEKRTGGGYTF.

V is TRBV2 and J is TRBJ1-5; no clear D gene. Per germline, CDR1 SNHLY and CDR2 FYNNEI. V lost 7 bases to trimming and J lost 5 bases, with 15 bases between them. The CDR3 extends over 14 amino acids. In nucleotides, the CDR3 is TGTGCCAGCACCGGGAACAGCTTCGATCAGCCCCAGCATTTT. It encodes CASTGNSFDQPQHF.

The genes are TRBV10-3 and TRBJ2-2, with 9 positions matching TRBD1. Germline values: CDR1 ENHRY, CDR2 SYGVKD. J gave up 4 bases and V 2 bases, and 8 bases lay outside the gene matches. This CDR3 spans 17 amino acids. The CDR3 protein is CAISEPIDRGSTGELFF. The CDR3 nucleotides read TGTGCCATCAGTGAGCCCATCGACAGGGGGTCCACCGGGGAGCTGTTTTTT.

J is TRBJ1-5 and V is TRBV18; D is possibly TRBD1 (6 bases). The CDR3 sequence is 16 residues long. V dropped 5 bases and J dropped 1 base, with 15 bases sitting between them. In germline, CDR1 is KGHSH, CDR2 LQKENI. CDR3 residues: CASSSNRVLSNQPQHF. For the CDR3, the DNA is TGTGCCAGCTCATCAAACAGGGTCTTGAGCAATCAGCCCCAGCATTTT.

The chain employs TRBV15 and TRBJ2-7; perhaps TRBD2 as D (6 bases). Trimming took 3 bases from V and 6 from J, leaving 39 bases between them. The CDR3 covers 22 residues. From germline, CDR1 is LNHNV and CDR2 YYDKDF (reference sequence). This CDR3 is CATSSLDDAKPPGEWGKIEQYF. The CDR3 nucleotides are TGTGCCACCAGCAGCCTCGACGACGCCAAACCCCCGGGGGAGTGGGGGAAAATCGAGCAGTACTTC. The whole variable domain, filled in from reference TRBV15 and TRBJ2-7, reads DAMVIQNPRYQVTQFGKPVTLSCSQTLNHNVMYWYQQKSSQAPKLLFHYYDKDFNNEADTPDNFQSRRPNTSFCFLDIRSPGLGDTAMYLCATSSLDDAKPPGEWGKIEQYFGPGTRLTVT.

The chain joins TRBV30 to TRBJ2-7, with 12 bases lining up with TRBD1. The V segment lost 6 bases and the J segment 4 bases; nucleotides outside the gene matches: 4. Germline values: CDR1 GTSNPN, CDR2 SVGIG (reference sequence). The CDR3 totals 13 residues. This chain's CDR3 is CACRDRGQYEQYF. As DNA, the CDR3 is TGTGCCTGTAGGGACAGGGGGCAGTACGAGCAGTACTTC. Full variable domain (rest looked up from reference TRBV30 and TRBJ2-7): SQTIHQWPATLVQPVGSPLSLECTVEGTSNPNLYWYRQAAGRGLQLLFYSVGIGQISSEVPQNLSASRPQDRQFILSSKKLLLSDSGFYLCACRDRGQYEQYFGPGTRLTVT.

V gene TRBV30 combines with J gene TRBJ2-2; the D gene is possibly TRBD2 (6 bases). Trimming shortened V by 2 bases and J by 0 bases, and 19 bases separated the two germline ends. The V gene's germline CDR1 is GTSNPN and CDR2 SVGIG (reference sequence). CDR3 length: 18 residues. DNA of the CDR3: TGTGCCTGGAGTACCCGGGGGTGGGGCCTTGCGAACACCGGGGAGCTGTTTTTT. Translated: CAWSTRGWGLANTGELFF.

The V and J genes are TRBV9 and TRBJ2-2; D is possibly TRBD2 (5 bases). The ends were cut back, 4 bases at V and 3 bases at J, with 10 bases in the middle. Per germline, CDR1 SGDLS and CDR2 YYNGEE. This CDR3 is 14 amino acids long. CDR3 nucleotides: TGTGCCAGCAGCCCGGGGTGGGACACCGGGGAGCTGTTTTTT. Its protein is CASSPGWDTGELFF.

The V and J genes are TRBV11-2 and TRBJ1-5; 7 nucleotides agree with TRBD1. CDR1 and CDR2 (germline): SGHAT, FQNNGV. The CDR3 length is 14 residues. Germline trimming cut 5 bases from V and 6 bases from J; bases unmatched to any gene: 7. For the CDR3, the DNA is TGTGCCAGCAGCCCCAGGGGGTCGGGTCAGCCCCAGCATTTT. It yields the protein CASSPRGSGQPQHF.